Sequencing of this T cell receptor (beta chain) was carried out in a study of blood T cell repertoires in COVID-19. Profiling relied on immunoSEQ multiplex PCR, and the TCRdb table lists in-frame clones only, not all of them. The sample lists about 250,000 clones, 75% to 90% occurring once. Germline CDR1 reads LGHDT; CDR2 reads YNNKEL (reference sequence). V was clipped by 0 bases and J by 1 base; unmatched bases: 6. This CDR3 contains 17 residues. The sequence came from a woman aged 18-30 years who had recovered from COVID-19. The sample comprised PBMCs or T cells enriched from blood (not recorded which). The rearrangement links TRBV3-1 (or the pseudogene TRBV3-2) to TRBJ2-5, with 9 bases fitting TRBD2. The CDR3 region is CASSQELETSGQETQYF. CDR3 bases: TGTGCCAGCAGCCAAGAGTTGGAGACTAGCGGCCAAGAGACCCAGTACTTC.